This T cell receptor (beta chain) originates from a study of shared clonotypes between healthy human individuals. Germline V gives CDR1 SGHKS, CDR2 YYEKEE (reference sequence). This CDR3 spans 13 amino acids. The germline V and J ends were trimmed by 0 bases and 8 bases, with 12 bases remaining between them. This clone was observed once. Antigen: not known. In the sorted-subset replicate PCRs, 200 ng DNA, around 30,000 T cell genomes, was used. Authors' methods: There were no quality scores in the junction-only immunoSEQ sequences, so filtering differed. Profiled with immunoSEQ multiplex PCR; TCRdb holds only in-frame clones, not every one. The DNA was the basis for D and trimming; V, J and clone size are from that table. The sample lists some 630,000 clones, about two thirds seen once, with under 2% in the top ten. Findings of the study overall: Sample collection involved blood only; tissue repertoires are likely different. Sequencing depth was a factor that was expected to affect clonotype sharing among donors.

The specimen was memory CD4+ T cells sorted from blood. Subset meaning: CD45RA-negative fraction. V is TRBV5-5 and J is TRBJ2-7; D perhaps matches TRBD2 (6 bases). The origin of this receptor is a woman younger than 45 in good health. This chain's CDR3 is CASSLEWAGQQYF. CDR3 in DNA: TGTGCCAGCAGCTTGGAGTGGGCGGGGCAGCAGTACTTC. The full variable domain, rest sourced from reference TRBV5-5 and TRBJ2-7, is DAGVTQSPTHLIKTRGQQVTLRCSPISGHKSVSWYQQVLGQGPQFIFQYYEKEERGRGNFPDRFSARQFPNYSSELNVNALLLGDSALYLCASSLEWAGQQYFGPGTRLTVT.